Below, 3 T cell receptor beta chains from the same sample are listed, as sequenced in a study of Graves' ophthalmopathy and Graves' hyperthyroidism (dated by TCRdb to between 2018 and 2020). The instrument was an Illumina HiSeq 2000. For repertoire sequencing, the TCR beta CDR3 regions were amplified from RNA transcripts. HTBI primers and the Qiagen OneStep RT-PCR kit were used in a first-round RT-PCR, which was followed by a second-round multiplex PCR, size selection and purification. TCRdb trimmed public reads at Q25 via fastp, called clones via MiXCR and kept in-frame beta chains. Records with the same CDR3 protein are collapsed into one entry carrying the most frequent genes and DNA. Across this sample there are 200,000 to 250,000 distinct CDR3 sequences, with around 42% seen only once. Approximately 51% of the sample is held by the ten biggest clonotypes. Source material: peripheral blood. The receptors derive from an adult man with Graves' ophthalmopathy.

The chain joins TRBV5-1 to TRBJ1-1, with D perhaps TRBD1 (6 bases). V was shortened by 4 bases and J by 1 base, with 17 bases between the two germline ends. Germline V lookup: CDR1 SGHRS, CDR2 YFSETQ. The length of the CDR3 is 16 residues. CDR3 DNA: TGCGCCAGCAGCCTGAACCCCGGGACACCGAACACTGAAGCTTTCTTT. This encodes CASSLNPGTPNTEAFF. Full variable domain (rest looked up from reference TRBV5-1 and TRBJ1-1): KAGVTQTPRYLIKTRGQQVTLSCSPISGHRSVSWYQQTPGQGLQFLFEYFSETQRNKGNFPGRFSGRQFSNSRSEMNVSTLELGDSALYLCASSLNPGTPNTEAFFGQGTRLTVV.

This chain joins TRBV20-1 and TRBJ2-7, with D perhaps TRBD2 (7 bases). This CDR3 is built from 20 residues. V dropped 2 bases and J dropped 0 bases, with 29 bases sitting between them. The germline gives CDR1 DFQATT, CDR2 SNEGSKA (reference sequence). The CDR3 coding sequence is TGCAGTGCTAGAAGACTGACGAATAACCCCGGGGGGCTGAGCTCCTACGAGCAGTACTTC. This codes for CSARRLTNNPGGLSSYEQYF.

This chain joins TRBV9 and TRBJ1-5; 7 bases align to TRBD1. Trimming at V came to 0 bases and at J to 4 bases, leaving 4 bases not matched to a gene. Germline V gene sequence: CDR1 SGDLS, CDR2 YYNGEE. This CDR3 contains 15 residues. Here the CDR3 DNA reads TGTGCCAGCAGCGTAGGGGACAGCGGGAATCAGCCCCAGCATTTT. As protein: CASSVGDSGNQPQHF.